This is a list of T cell receptor beta chains from one sample in a study of blood T cell repertoires in COVID-19. TCRdb keeps only in-frame clones here, not all; method: immunoSEQ multiplex PCR. This table holds roughly 230,000 clones, 65% to 90% found once. Sequencing input: peripheral blood. Receptor source: a woman in her forties or fifties with acute or convalescent COVID-19. Both conserved end residues are part of each CDR3. The D gene is left open where the match is weak. For some rows the clone size is stated as once, few or many, or as a class when expanded; others skip it.

cdr3_aa cdr3_nt v_call d_call j_call clone_size
CASSPVTGGGTEAFF TGCGCCAGCAGCCCGGTGACAGGGGGCGGCACTGAAGCTTTCTTT TRBV5-1 TRBD1 TRBJ1-1 NA
CASSYSTSGGVEQYF TGTGCCAGCAGTTACTCGACTAGCGGGGGGGTCGAGCAGTACTTC TRBV6-2/TRBV6-3 TRBD2 TRBJ2-7 NA
CAISENPGAYNEQFF TGTGCCATCAGTGAGAATCCAGGGGCCTACAATGAGCAGTTCTTC TRBV10-3 NA TRBJ2-1 NA
CASRLMGQNTGELFF TGTGCCAGCAGACTTATGGGGCAGAACACCGGGGAGCTGTTTTTT TRBV27 NA TRBJ2-2 NA
CASSPLGQGQEKLFF TGTGCCAGCAGTCCCCTTGGGCAGGGGCAGGAAAAACTGTTTTTT TRBV28 NA TRBJ1-4 NA
CASSLTGTNRETQYF TGCGCCAGCAGCTTAACCGGGACAAATAGAGAGACCCAGTACTTC TRBV5-1 NA TRBJ2-5 NA
CASRSGGRTEQYF TGTGCCAGCAGGTCGGGGGGGCGCACCGAGCAGTACTTC TRBV27 TRBD2 TRBJ2-7 once
CASSQEVDRGLVYGTEAFF TGCGCCAGCAGCCAAGAAGTCGACAGGGGGTTGGTGTATGGCACTGAAGCTTTCTTT TRBV4-1 TRBD1 TRBJ1-1 NA
CASSQDTGIREKLFF TGTGCCAGCAGCCAAGATACAGGGATTCGGGAAAAACTGTTTTTT TRBV3-1/TRBV3-2 NA TRBJ1-4 NA
CASSLELSRSGNTIYF TGTGCCAGCAGCTTAGAGCTATCCCGCTCTGGAAACACCATATATTTT TRBV11-2 NA TRBJ1-3 NA
CASSYNTRNTEAFF TGTGCCAGCAGTTACAATACACGGAACACTGAAGCTTTCTTT TRBV6-5 NA TRBJ1-1 NA
CAWKRTGFTEAFF TGTGCCTGGAAACGGACAGGGTTTACTGAAGCTTTCTTT TRBV30 TRBD1 TRBJ1-1 NA
CASSQESRGGTGELFF TGCGCCAGCAGCCAAGAGTCGCGGGGGGGCACCGGGGAGCTGTTTTTT TRBV4-3 TRBD2 TRBJ2-2 NA
CATSTPLAGGTAKNIQYF TGTGCCACCAGCACCCCACTGGCGGGAGGGACGGCCAAAAACATTCAGTACTTC TRBV15 TRBD2 TRBJ2-4 NA
CASRPGTGMNTEAFF TGTGCCAGCAGACCCGGGACAGGAATGAACACTGAAGCTTTCTTT TRBV6-4 TRBD1 TRBJ1-1 NA
CASSRSGRYEQYF TGTGCCAGCAGCCGTAGCGGGAGATACGAGCAGTACTTC TRBV12-3/TRBV12-4 TRBD2 TRBJ2-7 NA
CASSWTSGGPGEQFF TGTGCCAGCAGTTGGACTAGCGGGGGGCCGGGTGAGCAGTTCTTC TRBV6-4 TRBD2 TRBJ2-1 few
CASSKSQGAPEKLFF TGTGCCAGTAGTAAATCACAGGGGGCCCCTGAAAAACTGTTTTTT TRBV19 TRBD1 TRBJ1-4 NA
CAWGRDRDYGYTF TGTGCCTGGGGACGGGACAGGGACTATGGCTACACCTTC TRBV30 TRBD1 TRBJ1-2 NA
CAISGGQGVNEQFF TGTGCCATCAGTGGGGGACAGGGAGTAAATGAGCAGTTCTTC TRBV10-3 TRBD1 TRBJ2-1 NA
CASSPPSGGARGTDTQYF TGTGCCAGCTCACCACCGAGCGGGGGGGCGAGGGGAACAGATACGCAGTATTTT TRBV18 TRBD2 TRBJ2-3 NA
CASSFRITRGTEAFF TGTGCCAGCAGTTTTCGGATAACCCGAGGCACTGAAGCTTTCTTT TRBV28 NA TRBJ1-1 NA
CASSETGGTEAFF TGTGCCAGCAGCGAGACAGGGGGCACTGAAGCTTTCTTT TRBV7-3 TRBD1 TRBJ1-1 NA
CASSRFTGEAAYGYTF TGTGCCAGCAGCCGATTTACAGGGGAGGCTGCCTATGGCTACACCTTC TRBV27 TRBD1 TRBJ1-2 NA
CASSIGAGGSYEQYF TGTGCCAGTAGTATAGGTGCCGGGGGATCCTACGAGCAGTACTTC TRBV19 NA TRBJ2-7 NA
CASTGWEGTQPQHF TGTGCCAGCACCGGCTGGGAGGGAACTCAGCCCCAGCATTTT TRBV28 NA TRBJ1-5 NA
CASSGRSGRSNTGELFF TGTGCCAGCAGTGGACGGAGCGGGAGGTCGAACACCGGGGAGCTGTTTTTT TRBV28 TRBD2 TRBJ2-2 NA
CASSYQGAGYGYTF TGTGCCAGCAGTTACCAGGGGGCGGGCTATGGCTACACCTTC TRBV28 TRBD1 TRBJ1-2 NA
CASKKGGALEKLFF TGTGCCAGCAAAAAGGGGGGGGCGCTGGAAAAACTGTTTTTT TRBV6-5 NA TRBJ1-4 NA
CASSSRRRFYGYTF TGTGCCAGCAGTTCCCGGCGGAGGTTTTATGGCTACACCTTC TRBV5-6 NA TRBJ1-2 NA
CASSLGGGNTIYF TGTGCCAGCAGCTTAGGCGGTGGAAACACCATATATTTT TRBV14 NA TRBJ1-3 NA
CASSQSQRRGSGTGFYEQYF TGCGCCAGCAGTCAATCTCAAAGACGGGGGTCCGGGACAGGGTTCTACGAGCAGTACTTC TRBV23-1 TRBD1 TRBJ2-7 NA
CASSQSMNTGELFF TGTGCCAGCAGCCAGAGTATGAACACCGGGGAGCTGTTTTTT TRBV3-1/TRBV3-2 NA TRBJ2-2 NA
CASSPYVRNEKLFF TGCGCCAGCAGCCCCTATGTGAGGAATGAAAAACTGTTTTTT TRBV5-1 NA TRBJ1-4 NA
CASSDTTDTQYF TGCGCCAGCAGCGACACCACAGATACGCAGTATTTT TRBV5-1 NA TRBJ2-3 NA
CASSQVVGQGTDTQYF TGTGCCAGCAGCCAAGTGGTGGGACAGGGCACAGATACGCAGTATTTT TRBV4-2 TRBD1 TRBJ2-3 NA
CASGLVRTGNLNEQFF TGTGCTAGTGGTTTGGTACGGACAGGTAACCTCAATGAGCAGTTCTTC TRBV12-5 TRBD1 TRBJ2-1 NA
CASRHSNEKLFF TGTGCCAGCAGGCACAGTAATGAAAAACTGTTTTTT TRBV27 NA TRBJ1-4 few
CASRSGGTANYGYTF TGTGCCAGCAGGTCAGGGGGCACAGCTAACTATGGCTACACCTTC TRBV28 TRBD1 TRBJ1-2 once
CASSLVPQRGADTQYF TGCGCCAGCAGCTTGGTGCCCCAGCGGGGAGCGGATACGCAGTATTTT TRBV5-1 TRBD2 TRBJ2-3 NA
CASSAYRGGTGELFF TGTGCCAGTAGTGCATACAGGGGTGGCACCGGGGAGCTGTTTTTT TRBV19 TRBD1 TRBJ2-2 few
CASSPRETQYF TGTGCCAGCAGCCCTCGAGAGACCCAGTACTTC TRBV6-2/TRBV6-3 NA TRBJ2-5 NA
CASSEGVRDYGYTF TGTGCCAGCAGTGAAGGGGTCAGGGACTATGGCTACACCTTC TRBV6-1 NA TRBJ1-2 NA
CASSPPTGTEYGAFF TGTGCCAGCTCACCACCTACCGGGACAGAGTATGGAGCTTTCTTT TRBV18 TRBD1 TRBJ1-1 few
CASSLADDYYGYTF TGCGCCAGCAGCTTGGCCGACGACTACTATGGCTACACCTTC TRBV5-1 NA TRBJ1-2 once
CSASFNGYTF TGCAGTGCTAGTTTCAATGGCTACACCTTC TRBV20-1 NA TRBJ1-2 NA
CASSESTRVGSPTEAFF TGCGCCAGCAGTGAGTCGACTCGGGTAGGGAGCCCCACTGAAGCTTTCTTT TRBV10-1 NA TRBJ1-1 NA
CASSLGWHRKGANTGELFF TGTGCCAGCAGCTTAGGATGGCACAGGAAAGGAGCGAACACCGGGGAGCTGTTTTTT TRBV7-2 NA TRBJ2-2 NA
CASSQRGTSATDTQYF TGTGCCAGCAGCCAACGAGGGACTAGCGCTACAGATACGCAGTATTTT TRBV4-2 TRBD2 TRBJ2-3 NA
CASSLVVGGQGMNTGELFF TGTGCCAGCAGTTTAGTTGTAGGGGGACAGGGTATGAACACCGGGGAGCTGTTTTTT TRBV28 TRBD1 TRBJ2-2 NA
CASSPRGGETQYF TGTGCCAGCAGTCCACGGGGTGGGGAGACCCAGTACTTC TRBV6-5 NA TRBJ2-5 NA
CASSSWDTILTEAFF TGCGCCAGCAGCTCCTGGGACACCATCTTGACTGAAGCTTTCTTT TRBV5-1 NA TRBJ1-1 once
CATSGRDRDEQYF TGTGCCACCAGTGGCCGGGACAGGGACGAGCAGTACTTC TRBV24-1 TRBD1 TRBJ2-7 NA
CASGSRSNEKLFF TGTGCCAGCGGTTCTAGGTCTAATGAAAAACTGTTTTTT TRBV12-3/TRBV12-4 NA TRBJ1-4 NA
CASSQNNQPQHF TGTGCCAGCAGTCAGAACAATCAGCCCCAGCATTTT TRBV2 NA TRBJ1-5 NA
CASRSTTSPQETQYF TGCGCCAGCAGATCTACGACTAGCCCACAAGAGACCCAGTACTTC TRBV5-1 TRBD2 TRBJ2-5 many